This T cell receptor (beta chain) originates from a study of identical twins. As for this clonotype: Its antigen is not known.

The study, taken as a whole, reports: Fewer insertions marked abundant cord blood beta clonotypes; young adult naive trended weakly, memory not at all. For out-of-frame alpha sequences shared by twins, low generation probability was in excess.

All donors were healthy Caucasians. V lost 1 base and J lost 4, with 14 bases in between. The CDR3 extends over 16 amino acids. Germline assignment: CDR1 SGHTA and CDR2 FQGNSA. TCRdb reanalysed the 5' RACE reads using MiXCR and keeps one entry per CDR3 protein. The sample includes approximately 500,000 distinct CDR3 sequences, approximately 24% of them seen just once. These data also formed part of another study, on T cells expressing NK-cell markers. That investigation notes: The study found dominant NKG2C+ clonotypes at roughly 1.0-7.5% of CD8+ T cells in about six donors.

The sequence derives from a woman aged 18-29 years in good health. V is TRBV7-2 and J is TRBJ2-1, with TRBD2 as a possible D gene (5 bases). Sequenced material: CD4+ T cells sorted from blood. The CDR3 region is CASSLGWAGPYNEQFF. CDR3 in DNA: TGTGCCAGCAGCTTAGGCTGGGCGGGCCCTTACAATGAGCAGTTCTTC.